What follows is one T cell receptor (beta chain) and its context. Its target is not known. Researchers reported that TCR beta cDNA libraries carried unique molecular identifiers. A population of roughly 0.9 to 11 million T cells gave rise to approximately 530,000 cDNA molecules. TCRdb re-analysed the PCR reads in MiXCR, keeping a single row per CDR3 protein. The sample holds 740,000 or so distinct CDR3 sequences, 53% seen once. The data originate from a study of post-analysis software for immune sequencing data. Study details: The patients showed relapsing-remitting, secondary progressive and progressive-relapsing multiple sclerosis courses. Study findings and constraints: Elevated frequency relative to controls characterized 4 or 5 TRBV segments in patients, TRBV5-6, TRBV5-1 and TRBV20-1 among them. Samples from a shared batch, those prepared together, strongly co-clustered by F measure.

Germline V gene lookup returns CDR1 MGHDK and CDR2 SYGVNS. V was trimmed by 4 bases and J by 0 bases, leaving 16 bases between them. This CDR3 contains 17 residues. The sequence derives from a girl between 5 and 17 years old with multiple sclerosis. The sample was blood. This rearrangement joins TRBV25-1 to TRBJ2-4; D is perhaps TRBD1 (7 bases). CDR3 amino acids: CASSATRGRLAKNIQYF. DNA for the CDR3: TGTGCCAGCAGTGCGACCAGGGGGAGGCTAGCCAAAAACATTCAGTACTTC.